One sample yielded the 4 T cell receptor beta chains listed below, sequenced in a study of ipilimumab plus nivolumab after autologous stem cell transplantation. The table came from immunoSEQ multiplex PCR; TCRdb's copy has only in-frame clones and leaves some out. The profile covers approximately 20,000 clones, with 70% to 80% appearing a single time and roughly a fifth taken by the ten largest. The specimen comprised PBMCs, sampled in a trial of ipilimumab plus nivolumab as post-transplant consolidation. These receptors originate from a male donor with diffuse large B-cell lymphoma.

The chain carries TRBV4-1 and TRBJ2-1, with 9 bases aligning to TRBD1. The V and J ends lost 2 bases and 8 bases, in that order; junction bases with no gene match: 16. This CDR3 has 18 amino acids. Germline V gene sequence: CDR1 MGHRA, CDR2 YSYEKL. CDR3 protein: CASSQKSVGQGNKDEQFF. The DNA for the CDR3 is TGCGCCAGCAGCCAAAAGAGTGTGGGACAGGGTAATAAGGATGAGCAGTTCTTC.

The gene calls are TRBV5-5 and TRBJ2-1; TRBD2 matches at 8 bases. This CDR3 contains 13 residues. J gave up 8 bases and V 4 bases, and 5 bases lay outside the gene matches. Germline values: CDR1 SGHKS, CDR2 YYEKEE (reference sequence). The CDR3 sequence is CASSRTSSYEQFF. The CDR3 DNA sequence: TGTGCCAGCAGCAGGACTAGCTCATATGAGCAGTTCTTC. The full variable domain, its missing parts supplied by reference TRBV5-5 and TRBJ2-1, is DAGVTQSPTHLIKTRGQQVTLRCSPISGHKSVSWYQQVLGQGPQFIFQYYEKEERGRGNFPDRFSARQFPNYSSELNVNALLLGDSALYLCASSRTSSYEQFFGPGTRLTVL.

The chain links TRBV9 to TRBJ1-1, with no clear D. The CDR3 has 14 amino acids. The V end was cut by 0 bases, the J end by 1 base, with 7 bases between. Germline V gene sequence: CDR1 SGDLS, CDR2 YYNGEE. Here the CDR3 DNA reads TGTGCCAGCAGCGTAGCAGGTCAGAACACTGAAGCTTTCTTT. As protein: CASSVAGQNTEAFF.

V usage is TRBV5-6 and J usage is TRBJ2-7, with 7 nucleotides matching TRBD1. This CDR3 is built from 13 residues. Germline CDR1 and CDR2: SGHDT and YYEEEE. V lost 4 bases to trimming and J lost 7 bases; unmatched junction nucleotides: 8. This chain's CDR3 is CASSLRTGWEQYF. For the CDR3, the DNA is TGTGCCAGCAGCCTACGGACAGGTTGGGAGCAGTACTTC. The variable domain in full, completed from reference TRBV5-6 and TRBJ2-7, reads DAGVTQSPTHLIKTRGQQVTLRCSPKSGHDTVSWYQQALGQGPQFIFQYYEEEERQRGNFPDRFSGHQFPNYSSELNVNALLLGDSALYLCASSLRTGWEQYFGPGTRLTVT.